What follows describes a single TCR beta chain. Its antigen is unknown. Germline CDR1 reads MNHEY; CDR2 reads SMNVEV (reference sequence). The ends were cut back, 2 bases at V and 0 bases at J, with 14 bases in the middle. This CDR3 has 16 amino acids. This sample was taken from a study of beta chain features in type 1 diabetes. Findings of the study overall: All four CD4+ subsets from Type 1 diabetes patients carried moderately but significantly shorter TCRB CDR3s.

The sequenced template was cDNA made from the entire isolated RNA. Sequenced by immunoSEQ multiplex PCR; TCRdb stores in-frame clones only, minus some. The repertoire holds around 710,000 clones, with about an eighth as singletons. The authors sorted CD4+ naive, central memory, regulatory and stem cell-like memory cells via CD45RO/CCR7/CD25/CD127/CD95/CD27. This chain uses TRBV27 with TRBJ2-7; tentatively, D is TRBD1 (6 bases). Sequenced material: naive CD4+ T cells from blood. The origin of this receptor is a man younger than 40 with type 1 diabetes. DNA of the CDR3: TGTGCCAGCAGTTTAGGCACAGGGTCAAGCTCCTACGAGCAGTACTTC. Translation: CASSLGTGSSSYEQYF.